The next 13 T cell receptor beta chains were all read from a single sample in a study of patients and donors after allogeneic stem cell transplantation. TCRdb processed the RT-PCR reads anew with MiXCR; each CDR3 protein has one entry. The data contain 800,000 to 1,000,000 distinct CDR3 sequences, around 17% of them singletons. The sequencing sample was made of blood, either unsorted or a sorted T cell fraction (not recorded which). The receptors derive from a human donor who was either an allogeneic HSCT recipient or a stem cell or donor lymphocyte infusion donor (not recorded which). It is not recorded whose cells these are; they may come from a transplant donor.

In this sample, this clonotype turned up a few times. The V gene is TRBV5-1, the J gene TRBJ2-3, with TRBD2 matching 9 bases. Germline V lookup: CDR1 SGHRS, CDR2 YFSETQ. V dropped 4 bases and J dropped 6; count of bases not matched to a gene: 12. CDR3 size: 16 residues. The CDR3 region has the DNA TGCGCCAGCAGCCGATCGGGACTAGCAGCCTTGGATACGCAGTATTTT. Amino acids: CASSRSGLAALDTQYF.

The chain carries TRBV7-6 and TRBJ2-1; 9 bases line up with TRBD2. The CDR3 has 17 amino acids. After removal of 3 bases from V and 12 bases from J, the junction contained 18 bases not matched to a gene. Germline V gene sequence: CDR1 SGHVS, CDR2 FNYEAQ. The CDR3 loop reads CASSLRAGGPSEDPQFF. For the CDR3, the DNA is TGTGCCAGCAGCTTGAGAGCGGGGGGACCCTCAGAAGATCCGCAGTTCTTC.

This clonotype was recorded a few times. The V gene is TRBV10-3, the J gene TRBJ2-3; 9 bases map to TRBD1. The V and J ends lost 6 bases and 0 bases, in that order; junction bases with no gene match: 4. This CDR3 contains 15 residues. Germline loops: CDR1 ENHRY, CDR2 SYGVKD. CDR3 sequence reads: CAISYRGLSTDTQYF. The CDR3 DNA is TGTGCCATCAGCTACAGGGGGCTGAGCACAGATACGCAGTATTTT.

The chain combines TRBV20-1 with TRBJ1-5; D possibly corresponds to TRBD1 (6 bases). The germline V gene encodes CDR1 DFQATT and CDR2 SNEGSKA (reference sequence). V lost 0 bases to trimming and J lost 4 bases, with 25 bases between them. This CDR3 has 19 amino acids. This chain's CDR3 is CSARDPQGPMPPWNQPQHF. DNA for the CDR3: TGCAGTGCTAGAGATCCGCAGGGGCCGATGCCCCCGTGGAATCAGCCCCAGCATTTT.

This clonotype was found a few times. The V gene is TRBV12-3 or TRBV12-4, the J gene TRBJ2-5, with D possibly TRBD2 on 6 matching bases. Trimming stripped 7 bases from V and 2 bases from J, with 17 bases between. The CDR3 sequence is 15 residues long. Here the CDR3 reads CASTPEGRTQETQYF. The CDR3 nucleotides are TGTGCCAGCACCCCGGAGGGCCGCACTCAAGAGACCCAGTACTTC.

The rearrangement joins TRBV3-1 to TRBJ1-5; D call uncertain. CDR1 and CDR2 from the germline V gene are LGHDT and YNNKEL (reference sequence). The CDR3 extends over 15 amino acids. The V and J ends lost 3 bases and 0 bases respectively, with 9 bases between them. The CDR3, as DNA: TGTGCCAGCAGCCACACGGCAGTTAGCAATCAGCCCCAGCATTTT. It yields the protein CASSHTAVSNQPQHF.

V usage is TRBV27 and J usage is TRBJ2-7; D might be TRBD2 (5 bases). This CDR3 is built from 13 residues. CDR1 MNHEY and CDR2 SMNVEV come from the germline V gene (reference sequence). Trimming shortened V by 5 bases and J by 7 bases, and 15 bases separated the two germline ends. CDR3 DNA sequence: TGTGCCAGCAGTATGCTAGAGGGCACAGAGCAGTACTTC. Amino acid sequence: CASSMLEGTEQYF.

J is TRBJ1-6 and V is TRBV7-9, with TRBD1 matching over 9 bases. The V segment lost 5 bases and the J segment 6 bases; nucleotides outside the gene matches: 11. In germline, CDR1 is SEHNR, CDR2 FQNEAQ (reference sequence). The CDR3 length is 17 residues. In DNA, the CDR3 is TGTGCCAGCAGCCACGAGGGGACAGGGCCGGGTAATTCACCCCTCCACTTT. Translating it yields CASSHEGTGPGNSPLHF. Complete variable domain (other parts from reference TRBV7-9 and TRBJ1-6): DTGVSQNPRHKITKRGQNVTFRCDPISEHNRLYWYRQTLGQGPEFLTYFQNEAQLEKSRLLSDRFSAERPKGSFSTLEIQRTEQGDSAMYLCASSHEGTGPGNSPLHFGNGTRLTVT.

The CDR3 nucleotides are TGTGCCAGCAGCGGACAGGGGGCGCTGGGTTCACCCCTCCACTTT. Its translation is CASSGQGALGSPLHF. The chain couples TRBV6-4 to TRBJ1-6; 11 nucleotides agree with TRBD1. The V and J ends lost 6 bases and 9 bases, in that order; junction bases with no gene match: 7. The CDR3 loop spans 15 amino acids. The germline V gene has CDR1 MRHNA and CDR2 SNTAGT.

The gene calls are TRBV7-9 and TRBJ2-7; possibly TRBD1 or TRBD2 for D (6 bases each). CDR3 length: 14 amino acids. From germline, CDR1 is SEHNR and CDR2 FQNEAQ (reference sequence). V was trimmed by 1 base and J by 9 bases, leaving 16 bases between them. CDR3 residues: CASSLEGGRDTQYF. The CDR3 DNA follows: TGTGCCAGCAGCTTAGAGGGGGGCAGGGACACGCAGTACTTC.

In its sample, this clonotype was seen a few times. The chain is built from TRBV7-8 and TRBJ2-7; no reliable D call. V was shortened by 1 base and J by 0 bases, with 10 bases between the two germline ends. There are 15 residues in the CDR3. CDR1 and CDR2 (germline): SGHVS, FQNEAQ. CDR3 bases: TGTGCCAGCAGCTTAGTACTACAGAGCTCCTACGAGCAGTACTTC. It encodes CASSLVLQSSYEQYF. Full variable domain (outside the CDR3, taken from reference TRBV7-8 and TRBJ2-7): GAGVSQSPRYKVAKRGQDVALRCDPISGHVSLFWYQQALGQGPEFLTYFQNEAQLDKSGLPSDRFFAERPEGSVSTLKIQRTQQEDSAVYLCASSLVLQSSYEQYFGPGTRLTVT.

In this sample, this clonotype turned up a few times. CDR3 protein: CASTLAGGPNTGELFF. CDR3 nucleotides: TGCGCCAGCACGCTAGCGGGGGGGCCGAACACCGGGGAGCTGTTTTTT. The chain couples TRBV5-1 to TRBJ2-2; the match to TRBD2 covers 12 bases. CDR3 length: 16 residues. Germline CDR1 and CDR2: SGHRS and YFSETQ. J was trimmed by 0 bases and V by 6 bases; bases with no gene match: 3.

This clonotype came up many times. The V and J genes are TRBV12-3 or TRBV12-4 and TRBJ1-5; possibly TRBD1 for D (6 bases). With 3 bases removed from V and 1 base from J, the gap between germline ends came to 7 bases. This CDR3 has 14 residues. The CDR3 here is CASSFQGSNQPQHF. In DNA, the CDR3 is TGTGCCAGCAGTTTCCAGGGGAGCAATCAGCCCCAGCATTTT.